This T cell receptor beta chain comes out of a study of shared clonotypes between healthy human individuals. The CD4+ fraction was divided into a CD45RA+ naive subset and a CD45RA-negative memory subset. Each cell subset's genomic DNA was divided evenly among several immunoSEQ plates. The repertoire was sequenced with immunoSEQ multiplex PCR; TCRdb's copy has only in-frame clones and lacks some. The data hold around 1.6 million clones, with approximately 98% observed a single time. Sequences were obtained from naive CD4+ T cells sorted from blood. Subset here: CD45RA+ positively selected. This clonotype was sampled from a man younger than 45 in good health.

This CDR3 reads CASSSNGWGNYEQYF. As DNA, the CDR3 is TGTGCCAGCAGCTCGAACGGTTGGGGGAACTACGAGCAGTACTTC. This chain links TRBV5-4 with TRBJ2-7, with D perhaps assigned TRBD1 or TRBD2 (5 bases each). The V gene lost 3 bases and the J gene lost 3 bases, with 16 bases spanning the gap. Germline V gene sequence: CDR1 SGHNT, CDR2 YYREEE (reference sequence). This CDR3 spans 15 amino acids.